Detailed here is one T cell receptor (beta chain). These data are taken from a study of blood T cell repertoires in COVID-19. Profiling relied on immunoSEQ multiplex PCR, and the TCRdb table lists in-frame clones only, not all of them. The sample consists of roughly 290,000 clones, 80% to 85% of them appearing once. V gave up 4 bases and J gave up 2 bases, with 4 bases separating them. The CDR3 is 12 amino acids. From germline, CDR1 is MNHEY and CDR2 SVGAGI. Specimen: peripheral blood. The rearrangement links TRBV6-5 to TRBJ2-3; D ambiguous. The receptor's source is a person aged 70 to 85 with COVID-19, enrolled during active disease. The CDR3 sequence is CASSSVTDTQYF. The CDR3 DNA is TGTGCCAGCAGTTCAGTCACAGATACGCAGTATTTT.